This T cell receptor beta chain comes out of a study of cytomegalovirus exposure and HLA in healthy donors (dated by TCRdb to 2016 to 2017). Broadly, across the study: According to an earlier analysis of several hundred of the donors, about 179 million T cells yielded 117 million unique TCR beta sequences and roughly 280 Gb of sequence data. Approximately 300 gigabases of sequencing data and around 90 million unique TCR sequences made up an early release that covered several hundred HLA-typed donors. Of the roughly 420 genotyped donors, more than 75% were placed in the genetic ancestry cluster associated with self-reported Caucasian donors. The aim of the study was to test whether cataloging public T cell receptors could identify signatures of past pathogen exposure. The study profiled the T cell repertoires of more than 500 subjects by immunosequencing and related them to cytomegalovirus serostatus. Along with the roughly 700-subject first cohort, a separate validation cohort of 120 different subjects was used. The study combined high-throughput TCR immunosequencing, statistical association of individual TCRs with disease status, and machine learning to predict cytomegalovirus infection status. A later analysis re-examined previously published TCR beta repertoires from over 500 donors and added high-resolution HLA genotyping to investigate patterns of TCR occurrence. In the later analysis, no new phenotypic data were used to find candidate immune exposures; instead, reliance was placed on TCR beta sequences and their occurrence across donors. An earlier analysis of nearly 600 of the donors applied high-throughput TCR beta sequencing to assess whether each TCR beta V gene segment acted as functional or pseudogenic. Donor age, sex, ethnicity and CMV serostatus were collected together with the repertoire data. Genome-wide SNP genotypes for about 55% of the roughly 670 donors were used in a later genetic analysis, which treated that subset as a discovery cohort. Every discovery cohort repertoire had been produced on one sequencing platform. HLA typing included class I and class II loci at four-digit resolution. Typing coverage differed by locus: A, B, C, DRB1 and DQB1 were typed in roughly 620-640 donors, DQA1 in 500 to 550, DPA1 in over 600, and DPB1 in 400 to 490. Four to six DR-DQ haplotypes were handled as single units for association and clustering, since linkage in the cohort was strong. On average, roughly 250,000 unique TCR beta nucleotide sequences were sequenced per donor among some 430 genotyped donors of the cohort, with around 19% of those sequences being non-productive. Broad study findings and their caveats: Some IMGT-functional V segments, including TRBV6-2 and TRBV6-3, could not be told apart with the 87-base-pair reads, so those segments were excluded. In a later analysis, several top co-occurrence clusters were reported to appear linked to parvovirus B19, influenza, CMV and Epstein-Barr virus. Correlated functional status among segregating V segments might reflect linkage disequilibrium, but an unknown experimental factor could not be ruled out. Compared with the approximately 720-donor mean, donors in an Asian-associated ancestry cluster had fewer N-insertions in productive TCRs, according to a later genetic analysis. The earlier analysis of a few hundred of the donors excluded 15 to 20 rarely observed V segments, including chromosome 9 orphons, because counts were too low. Roughly uniform sequencing depth across donors was assumed in presence/absence analyses, although this assumption may not hold. In a later analysis, HLA-associated TCR beta chains were found to be more clonally expanded and to have lower generation probabilities than equally common non-associated chains. Broadly in line with IMGT annotations, most TCR beta V segments showed up in productive rearrangements about 87% or about 30% of the time in an earlier analysis of around 600 of the donors. The only immune exposure information available for the cohort was CMV serostatus. In a later genetic analysis, a missense DCLRE1C variant was associated with V-gene and J-gene trimming of TCR beta chains, and the association was replicated in an independent cohort. The study listed approximately 150 TCR beta chains as associated with cytomegalovirus. In vitro tests confirmed that a few of the cytomegalovirus-associated TCR beta chains recognize cytomegalovirus antigens. The cohort was sequenced for TCR beta chains only, and without alpha or paired-chain data the features that could be detected were limited. A further reported finding was that TCR beta sequences accurately predicted the HLA-A and HLA-B alleles for most subjects in the first cohort. Across donors, most TCR sequences were observed very rarely, whereas some public TCRs were present in many individuals. It was suggested by the authors that the approach could potentially be generalized to other disease states and immunological phenotypes. A later analysis found that most CMV-associated TCR beta chains appeared HLA-restricted, with HLA associations seemingly driven largely by CMV exposure. HLA typing was unavailable for some donors at each locus, so association tests used only the typed subset. In a later analysis, the rate of TCR association differed among HLA loci, with DRB1 alleles having the most associated TCRs and HLA-C alleles having the fewest. The classifier was reported to diagnose cytomegalovirus status with high specificity and sensitivity in both the original cohort and the validation cohort. At a false discovery rate of 0.05, a later analysis linked roughly 17,000 TCR beta sequences to specific HLA alleles. A cluster of highly shared sequence variants was judged likely to represent a technical artifact of the sequencing pipeline. Strong co-occurrence of HLA alleles, especially DR and DQ, made assigning TCR associations to individual alleles difficult.

In the case of this clone: Its antigen target is currently unknown. Base quality data are lacking; no much larger clone is found one base away.

The CDR3 contains 19 residues, cysteine and phenylalanine counted. The retained sequence is limited to the CDR3, 57 bases, with the frame set at the first base. Looking up the germline V gene yields CDR1 LGHNA and CDR2 YSLEER. V was cut back by 0 bases and J by 4 bases, leaving a gap of 19 bases between them. In total, around 600 healthy bone marrow donors made up the cohort. At the time of sampling, all cohort members were nominally healthy, though unrecorded immune exposures were likely present. The donor tested CMV seronegative and was one of the 352 seronegative cohort members. Each donor provided a peripheral blood sample, and peripheral blood mononuclear cells were used for TCR beta sequencing. The Qiagen DNeasy Blood Extraction Kit was used to extract genomic DNA from the blood cell samples. The method was the immunoSEQ multiplex PCR assay. For the multiplex PCR, a mixture combining 60 forward primers for TCR Vbeta segments and 13 reverse primers for TCR Jbeta segments was used. Amplification of the CDR3 region of rearranged TCR beta genes was performed with a multiplex PCR assay on genomic DNA. On the Illumina HiSeq System, the amplified TCR beta libraries were sequenced as 87-base-pair reads. The paper's data handling went like this. Across the 500 to 850 repertoires, a later analysis counted some 80 million unique TCR beta chains, 8.5 million to 12 million of which were shared by at least two donors. Raw reads were error-corrected and collapsed into unique sequences by a nearest-neighbor algorithm in which closely related sequences were merged to remove PCR and sequencing errors. CDR3 sequences were aligned to IMGT reference sequences to assign V, D and J gene segments. Each retained sequence needed at least a six-nucleotide match to both a V gene segment and a J gene segment. A rearrangement counted as productive if the CDR3 had no stop codons and remained in frame with V and J, and every other rearrangement counted as non-productive. CDR3 was defined according to IMGT convention as the region running from the second conserved V-encoded cysteine to the conserved J-encoded phenylalanine. The earlier analysis of a few hundred of the donors excluded sequences that lacked an unambiguous match to a single V gene segment. In an earlier analysis of approximately 590 of the donors, a V segment was called functional when productive rearrangements were above 56.7%, and segregating when the standard deviation between donors exceeded 5%. A statistical classification framework was built for diagnosing cytomegalovirus status from the catalog of TCR beta chain sequences. In a later analysis, TCR nucleotide sequences were compared against IMGT/GENE-DB human TR gene sequences so that V and J genes could be assigned. A later analysis assigned CDR3 sequences and most-parsimonious VDJ recombination scenarios with the TCRdist pipeline. A later analysis defined each TCR beta chain by its CDR3 amino acid sequence plus V-gene family, and excluded reads lacking a unique V-gene family. As a way to deal with suspected cross-contamination and a sequencing artifact, a later analysis dropped over 550 nucleotide sequences that were highly shared and had low generation probability. In a later analysis, a clonal expansion index for each public chain was calculated from normalized within-repertoire ranks of inferred template counts. In a later analysis, generation probabilities were computed using a VDJ recombination model fitted to out-of-frame rearrangements, and the results were checked against IGoR. In a later analysis, hypergeometric tests were used to score TCR-TCR, TCR-HLA and TCR-CMV co-occurrence, with a repertoire-size bias correction applied to TCR pairs. A later analysis estimated false discovery rates by permuting HLA or CMV assignments 20 times. In a later analysis, co-occurring TCRs were grouped with DBSCAN, and TCRdist sequence similarity was added when clustering was performed within HLA-allele-positive subsets. Repertoires with fewer than 30,000 or more than 120,000 public chains, plus five repertoires with anomalous nucleotide sharing, were excluded from co-occurrence clustering. TCRdb holds this immuneACCESS table with in-frame rearrangements only. Some clones are missing; in checked studies, unresolved V genes explain under half, and the rest has no known cause. V and J calls and clone size follow that table, whereas D and trimming were derived from the DNA. The sample table records 150,000 to 200,000 clones; roughly 80% of these occur just once. The top ten clones comprise 1.5% to 2% of the sample.

The clonotype comes from a young woman in good health and CMV-seronegative. What was sequenced was PBMCs. This chain is built from TRBV4-3 and TRBJ2-6; TRBD1 is perhaps the D gene, given 5 matching bases. This receptor has the CDR3 CASSQDLTPGGAGANVLTF. The base sequence is TGCGCCAGCAGCCAAGATTTGACCCCCGGTGGGGCAGGGGCCAACGTCCTGACTTTC.